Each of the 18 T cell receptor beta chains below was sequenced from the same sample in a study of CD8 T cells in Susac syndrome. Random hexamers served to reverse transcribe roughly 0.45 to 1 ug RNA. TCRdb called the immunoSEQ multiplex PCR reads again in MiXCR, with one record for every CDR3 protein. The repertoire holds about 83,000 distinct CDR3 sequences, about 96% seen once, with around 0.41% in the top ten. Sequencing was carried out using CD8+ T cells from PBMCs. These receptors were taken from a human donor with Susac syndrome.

CDR3 sequence (DNA): TGTGCCAGCAGCTTAATTGGCTCCGGGGAGACCCAGTACTTC. It codes for CASSLIGSGETQYF. The chain employs TRBV7-2 and TRBJ2-5; D unclear. Germline V gene data show CDR1 as SGHTA and CDR2 as FQGNSA. The CDR3 has 14 amino acids. Trimming pared 2 bases from V and 5 bases from J, leaving 12 bases between.

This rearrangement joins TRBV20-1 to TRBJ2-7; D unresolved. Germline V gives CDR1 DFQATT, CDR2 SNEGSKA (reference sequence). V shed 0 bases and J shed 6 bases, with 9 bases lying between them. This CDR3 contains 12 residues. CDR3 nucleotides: TGCAGTGCTAGAGATCTAACTCCCGAGCAGTACGTC. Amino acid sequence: CSARDLTPEQYV.

The CDR3 region is CSVKQGGGDQPQHF. The CDR3 DNA is TGCAGCGTAAAACAGGGGGGCGGTGATCAGCCCCAGCATTTT. V gene TRBV29-1 combines with J gene TRBJ1-5; 8 bases match TRBD1. This CDR3 comprises 14 residues. Germline CDR1 SQVTM, CDR2 ANQGSEA. V lost 6 bases to trimming and J lost 5 bases; unmatched junction nucleotides: 9.

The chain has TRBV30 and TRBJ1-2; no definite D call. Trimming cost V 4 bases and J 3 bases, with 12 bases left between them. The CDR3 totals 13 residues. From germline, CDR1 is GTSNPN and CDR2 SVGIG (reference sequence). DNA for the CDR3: TGTGCCTGGACCCCCCCCGGGGACTATGGCTACACCTTC. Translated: CAWTPPGDYGYTF.

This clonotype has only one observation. CDR3 DNA sequence: TGTGCCAGCAGCCACCTTGAGGCGGGGGGGACAGATACGCAGTATTTT. This codes for CASSHLEAGGTDTQYF. The V call is TRBV5-4, the J call TRBJ2-3, with TRBD2 matching 9 bases. Losses at the gene ends were 4 bases for V and 3 bases for J; bases not matched to a gene: 9. In germline, CDR1 is SGHNT, CDR2 YYREEE (reference sequence). This CDR3 is 16 amino acids long.

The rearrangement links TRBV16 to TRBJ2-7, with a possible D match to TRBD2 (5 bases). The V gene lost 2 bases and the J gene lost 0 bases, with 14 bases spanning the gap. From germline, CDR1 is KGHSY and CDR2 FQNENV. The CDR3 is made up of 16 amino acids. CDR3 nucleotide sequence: TGTGCCAGCAGCCAAGAGAGCGGCCCCTTCTCCTACGAGCAGTACGTC. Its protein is CASSQESGPFSYEQYV.

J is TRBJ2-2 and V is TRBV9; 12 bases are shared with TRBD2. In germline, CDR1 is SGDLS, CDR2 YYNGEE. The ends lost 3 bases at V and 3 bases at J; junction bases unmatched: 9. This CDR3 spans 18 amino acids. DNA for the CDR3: TGTGCCAGCAGCGATGGACTAGCGGGATCCGGGTACACCGGGGAGCTGTTTTTT. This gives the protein CASSDGLAGSGYTGELFF.

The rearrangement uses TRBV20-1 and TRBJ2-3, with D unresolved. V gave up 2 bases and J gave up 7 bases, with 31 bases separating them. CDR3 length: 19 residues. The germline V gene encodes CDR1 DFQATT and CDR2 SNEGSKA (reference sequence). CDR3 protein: CSARPSTTPRHEPAHTQYF. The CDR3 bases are TGCAGTGCTAGACCCTCCACCACCCCCCGCCATGAGCCTGCACATACGCAGTATTTT.

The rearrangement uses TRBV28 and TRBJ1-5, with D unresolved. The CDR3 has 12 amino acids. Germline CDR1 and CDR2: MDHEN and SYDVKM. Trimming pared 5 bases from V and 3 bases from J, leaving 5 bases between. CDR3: CASSLDNQPQHF. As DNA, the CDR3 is TGTGCCAGCAGTCTAGACAATCAGCCCCAGCATTTT.

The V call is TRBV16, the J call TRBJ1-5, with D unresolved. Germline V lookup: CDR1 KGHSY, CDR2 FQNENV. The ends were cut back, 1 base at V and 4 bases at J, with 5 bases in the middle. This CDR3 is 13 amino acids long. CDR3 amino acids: CASSQLMNQPQHF. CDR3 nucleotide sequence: TGTGCCAGCAGCCAATTGATGAATCAGCCCCAGCATTTT.

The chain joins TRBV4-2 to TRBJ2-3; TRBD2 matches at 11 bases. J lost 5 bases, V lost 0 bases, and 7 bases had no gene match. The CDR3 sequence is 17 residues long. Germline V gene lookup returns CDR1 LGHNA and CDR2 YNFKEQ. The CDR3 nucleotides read TGTGCCAGCAGCCAAGATTCTAGCGGGGGGAAAAAAGATACGCAGTATTTT. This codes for CASSQDSSGGKKDTQYF.

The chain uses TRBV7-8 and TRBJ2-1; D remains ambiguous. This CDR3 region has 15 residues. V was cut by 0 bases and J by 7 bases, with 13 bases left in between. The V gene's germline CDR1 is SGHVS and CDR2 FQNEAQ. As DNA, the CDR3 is TGTGCCAGCAGCTTAGCTTCTGGGGTCGTGAATGAGCAGTTCTTC. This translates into CASSLASGVVNEQFF.

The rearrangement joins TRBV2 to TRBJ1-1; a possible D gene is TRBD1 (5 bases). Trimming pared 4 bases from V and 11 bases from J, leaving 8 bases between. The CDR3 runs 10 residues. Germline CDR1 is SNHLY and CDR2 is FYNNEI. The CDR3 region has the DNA TGTGCCAGCAGTGTAGGGGAGGCTTTCTTT. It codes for CASSVGEAFF.

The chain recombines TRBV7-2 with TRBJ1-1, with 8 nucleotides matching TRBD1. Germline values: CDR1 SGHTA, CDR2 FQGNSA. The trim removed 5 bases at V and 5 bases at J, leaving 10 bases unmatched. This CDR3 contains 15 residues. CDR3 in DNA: TGTGCCAGCAGCCCCAGCAGGGGGCGCGGAACTGAAGCTTTCTTT. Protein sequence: CASSPSRGRGTEAFF.

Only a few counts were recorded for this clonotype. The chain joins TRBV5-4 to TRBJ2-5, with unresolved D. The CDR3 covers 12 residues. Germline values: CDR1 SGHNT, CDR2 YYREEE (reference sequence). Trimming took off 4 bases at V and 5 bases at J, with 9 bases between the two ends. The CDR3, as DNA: TGTGCCAGCAGCCCCACCGGGGAGACCCAGTACTTC. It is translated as CASSPTGETQYF.

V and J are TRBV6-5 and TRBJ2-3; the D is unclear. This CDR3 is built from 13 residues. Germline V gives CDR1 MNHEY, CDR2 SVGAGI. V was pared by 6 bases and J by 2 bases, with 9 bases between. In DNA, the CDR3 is TGTGCCAGCAGCCTCGGGCTCACAGATACGCAGTATTTT. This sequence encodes CASSLGLTDTQYF.

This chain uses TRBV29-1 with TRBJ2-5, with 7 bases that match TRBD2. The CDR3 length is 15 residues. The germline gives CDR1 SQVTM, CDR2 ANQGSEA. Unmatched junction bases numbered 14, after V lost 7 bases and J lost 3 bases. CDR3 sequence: CSAGRLGRGEETQYF. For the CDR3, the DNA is TGCAGCGCGGGTCGGCTAGGGAGGGGCGAAGAGACCCAGTACTTC.

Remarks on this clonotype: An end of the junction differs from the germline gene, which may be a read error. CDR3 sequence: CASSQDPGSSNEQFF. The CDR3 DNA is TGCGCCAGCAGCCAAGATCCAGGGTCCTCCAATGAGCAGTTCTTC. The chain combines TRBV4-3 with TRBJ2-1; D might be TRBD1 (5 bases). Germline assignment: CDR1 LGHNA and CDR2 YSLEER. This CDR3 is built from 15 residues.